The rows below give T cell receptor beta chains drawn from one sample of a study of cytomegalovirus exposure and HLA in healthy donors. Sequencing used immunoSEQ multiplex PCR; TCRdb keeps in-frame clones, though not all of them. The sample shows 150,000 to 200,000 clones, 87% of them seen only once. The sequenced sample was PBMCs. The receptors were gathered from a girl less than two years old in good health and CMV-seronegative. CDR3s include the opening cysteine and the closing phenylalanine or tryptophan. A D gene is named only where the DNA matches it firmly. Some rows mark clone size as missing; the rest say once, few, many or name a class of expanded clone.

clone size	CDR3 length	J gene	D gene	V gene	CDR3 protein	CDR3 DNA
.	14	TRBJ2-7	.	TRBV9	CASSPYSGLDEQYF	TGTGCCAGCAGCCCCTACAGTGGACTCGACGAGCAGTACTTC
.	12	TRBJ1-2	.	TRBV5-6	CASSLGRHGYTF	TGTGCCAGCAGCTTGGGGAGACATGGCTACACCTTC
once	16	TRBJ1-6	.	TRBV5-6	CASSLGALRINSPLHF	TGTGCCAGCAGCTTGGGGGCCCTTCGGATTAATTCACCCCTCCACTTT
.	13	TRBJ2-3	TRBD1	TRBV6-1	CASSGDREDTQYF	TGTGCCAGCAGCGGGGACAGGGAGGATACGCAGTATTTT
.	14	TRBJ2-7	.	TRBV5-6	CASSSMPGQREQYF	TGTGCCAGCAGCTCTATGCCGGGACAACGCGAGCAGTACTTC
few	14	TRBJ1-2	.	TRBV7-9	CSSSLVRGNYGYTF	TGTTCCAGCAGCTTAGTCAGAGGGAACTATGGCTACACCTTC
.	13	TRBJ1-5	.	TRBV30	CAWSRQGNQPQHF	TGTGCCTGGAGCCGACAGGGCAATCAGCCCCAGCATTTT
.	14	TRBJ2-2	.	TRBV11-2	CASSLGRRVGELFF	TGTGCCAGCAGCTTAGGAAGGAGGGTCGGGGAGCTGTTTTTT
few	13	TRBJ2-3	.	TRBV30	CAWSVRGTDTQYF	TGTGCCTGGAGTGTACGGGGCACAGATACGCAGTATTTT
.	13	TRBJ2-5	TRBD1	TRBV2	CASNLNRGETQYF	TGTGCCAGCAATCTGAACAGGGGAGAGACCCAGTACTTC
.	14	TRBJ1-2	.	TRBV7-9	CSSSSDQRSYGYTF	TGTTCCAGCAGCTCGGATCAGCGTAGCTATGGCTACACCTTC
.	15	TRBJ1-1	TRBD1	TRBV7-9	CASSPRQGMYTEAFF	TGTGCCAGCAGCCCCAGACAGGGTATGTACACTGAAGCTTTCTTT
few	16	TRBJ2-5	TRBD2	TRBV7-6	CASSSRTSGGMETQYF	TGTGCCAGCAGCTCGCGGACTAGCGGGGGAATGGAGACCCAGTACTTC
once	12	TRBJ1-1	TRBD1	TRBV5-1	CASSLGDREAFF	TGCGCCAGCAGCTTGGGGGACAGGGAAGCTTTCTTT
.	13	TRBJ1-5	.	TRBV4-2	CASSQDQGRVQHF	TGTGCCAGCAGCCAAGATCAGGGGAGAGTCCAGCATTTT
.	11	TRBJ2-1	.	TRBV7-6	CASGPGNEQFF	TGTGCCAGCGGCCCGGGTAATGAGCAGTTCTTC
.	19	TRBJ2-1	TRBD2	TRBV7-8	CASSEDLAGVEGPYNEQFF	TGTGCCAGCAGCGAAGATCTAGCGGGGGTGGAGGGGCCCTACAATGAGCAGTTCTTC
.	13	TRBJ2-3	.	TRBV5-3	CARSPRDTDTQYF	TGTGCCAGAAGCCCCCGGGACACAGATACGCAGTATTTT
.	14	TRBJ2-5	TRBD2	TRBV15	CATRFGRAGETQYF	TGTGCCACCCGCTTTGGGAGGGCCGGAGAGACCCAGTACTTC
.	15	TRBJ2-7	TRBD2	TRBV7-2	CASSQTSGAAYEQYF	TGTGCCAGCAGCCAAACTAGCGGGGCCGCCTACGAGCAGTACTTC
.	13	TRBJ2-2	.	TRBV5-1	CASSTDSTGELFF	TGCGCCAGCAGCACGGACAGCACCGGGGAGCTGTTTTTT
.	20	TRBJ2-7	TRBD2	TRBV2	CASRRASGSKMGSLSYEQYF	TGTGCCAGCAGAAGGGCTAGCGGGAGCAAAATGGGCTCTCTCTCCTACGAGCAGTACTTC
.	13	TRBJ2-3	.	TRBV6-1	CASSVQGRDTQYF	TGTGCCAGCAGTGTCCAAGGGAGGGATACGCAGTATTTT
.	15	TRBJ2-7	TRBD2	TRBV7-9	CSSSPTSGGTYEQYF	TGTTCCAGCAGTCCGACTAGCGGGGGAACCTACGAGCAGTACTTC
.	13	TRBJ1-1	.	TRBV6-5	CASSYRPNTEAFF	TGTGCCAGCAGTTATCGTCCCAACACTGAAGCTTTCTTT
.	13	TRBJ2-7	TRBD2	TRBV11-2	CASSFSGNYEQYF	TGTGCCAGCAGCTTTAGCGGGAACTACGAGCAGTACTTC
.	16	TRBJ2-2	TRBD2	TRBV7-3	CASSLEASGRSGELFF	TGTGCCAGCAGCTTAGAGGCTAGCGGGAGATCCGGGGAGCTGTTTTTT